This is a list of T cell receptor beta chains from one sample in a study of cytomegalovirus exposure and HLA in healthy donors. Produced via immunoSEQ multiplex PCR; TCRdb's table is partial and in-frame only. This repertoire shows some 100,000 clones, over 65% found once; its top ten account for about 2.5%. Sequencing was performed on PBMCs. These receptors were collected from a female donor in good health and CMV-seronegative. CDR3s include the opening cysteine and the closing phenylalanine or tryptophan. A D gene is named only where the DNA matches it firmly. Clone size is not always given. Where it is, it says once, few, many or a class for expanded clones.

size	D	J	V	CDR3	DNA
NA	NA	TRBJ1-1	TRBV2	CASRSQSSTEAFF	TGTGCCAGCAGATCACAGAGCTCAACTGAAGCTTTCTTT
NA	NA	TRBJ1-1	TRBV28	CASSFSGGAEAFF	TGTGCCAGCAGTTTTTCGGGGGGGGCTGAAGCTTTCTTT
NA	NA	TRBJ2-1	TRBV6-5	CASRSSNEQFF	TGTGCCAGCAGATCGTCTAATGAGCAGTTCTTC
NA	NA	TRBJ1-6	TRBV28	CASTPGGGARGSPLHF	TGTGCCAGCACCCCGGGGGGTGGGGCCCGGGGTTCACCCCTCCACTTT
NA	TRBD1	TRBJ2-5	TRBV7-2	CASSRDRGRQETQYF	TGTGCCAGCAGTAGGGACAGGGGCCGACAAGAGACCCAGTACTTC
few	TRBD2	TRBJ2-7	TRBV2	CASSPSGGGDEQYF	TGTGCCAGCAGCCCTAGCGGGGGAGGGGACGAGCAGTACTTC
NA	NA	TRBJ1-5	TRBV7-2	CASSSSGQFNQPQHF	TGTGCCAGCAGCTCCAGCGGACAGTTCAATCAGCCCCAGCATTTT
NA	NA	TRBJ2-5	TRBV4-1	CASSQDAGAGETQYF	TGCGCCAGCAGCCAAGATGCAGGGGCTGGGGAGACCCAGTACTTC
NA	NA	TRBJ2-5	TRBV19	CASSSGGGETQYF	TGTGCCAGTAGTAGCGGGGGCGGAGAGACCCAGTACTTC
NA	NA	TRBJ2-6	TRBV7-7	CASSLASGGANVLTF	TGTGCCAGCAGCTTAGCTTCCGGTGGGGCCAACGTCCTGACTTTC
NA	TRBD2	TRBJ2-3	TRBV5-1	CASSLGVGGTDTQYF	TGCGCCAGCAGCTTGGGGGTCGGGGGGACAGATACGCAGTATTTT
NA	NA	TRBJ1-2	TRBV5-5	CASSLAGLGGYTF	TGTGCCAGCAGCTTGGCGGGACTGGGTGGCTACACCTTC
NA	TRBD2	TRBJ2-1	TRBV7-2	CASSVGTSGGNNEQFF	TGTGCCAGCAGCGTTGGGACTAGCGGGGGCAACAATGAGCAGTTCTTC
few	NA	TRBJ1-1	TRBV28	CASSLTREAFF	TGTGCCAGCAGTTTAACTAGAGAAGCTTTCTTT
NA	TRBD2	TRBJ2-5	TRBV10-1	CASSSGLAGPGETQYF	TGCGCCAGCAGTTCGGGACTAGCGGGGCCTGGGGAGACCCAGTACTTC
NA	NA	TRBJ1-1	TRBV27	CASSLTTNTEAFF	TGTGCCAGCAGTTTGACAACGAACACTGAAGCTTTCTTT
NA	TRBD1	TRBJ2-1	TRBV7-9	CSSSSRDSYYNEQFF	TGTTCCAGCAGCTCACGGGACAGTTACTACAATGAGCAGTTCTTC
NA	NA	TRBJ2-3	TRBV7-9	CASSSSGEGLTDTQYF	TGTGCCAGCAGCTCCTCTGGCGAGGGACTCACAGATACGCAGTATTTT
few	NA	TRBJ1-1	TRBV4-3	CASSQDGTGLDTEAFF	TGCGCCAGCAGCCAAGATGGCACGGGGTTGGACACTGAAGCTTTCTTT
NA	NA	TRBJ2-4	TRBV25-1	CASSEQGRNIQYF	TGTGCCAGCAGTGAGCAGGGTAGGAACATTCAGTACTTC
NA	NA	TRBJ1-2	TRBV29-1	CSVVTGTLNYGYTF	TGCAGCGTCGTGACCGGGACACTTAACTATGGCTACACCTTC
NA	TRBD1	TRBJ1-5	TRBV7-2	CASSFDRVQPQHF	TGTGCCAGCAGCTTCGACAGGGTTCAGCCCCAGCATTTT
NA	NA	TRBJ2-7	TRBV7-6	CASSLGPGSSYEQYF	TGTGCCAGCAGCCTAGGCCCAGGTAGCTCCTACGAGCAGTACTTC
few	TRBD1	TRBJ2-1	TRBV6-1	CASSDRPGTGDDEQFF	TGTGCCAGCAGTGACCGTCCAGGGACAGGGGACGATGAGCAGTTCTTC
NA	TRBD1	TRBJ1-1	TRBV9	CASSPMTGGEAFF	TGTGCCAGCAGCCCGATGACAGGGGGTGAAGCTTTCTTT
NA	TRBD1	TRBJ1-2	TRBV19	CASSTTPGQGSLGGYTF	TGTGCCAGTAGTACTACTCCCGGACAGGGGAGTCTTGGTGGCTACACCTTC
NA	NA	TRBJ2-1	TRBV6-1	CASSEVDIFSYNEQFF	TGTGCCAGCAGTGAAGTTGACATCTTCTCCTACAATGAGCAGTTCTTC
once	NA	TRBJ2-5	TRBV11-2	CASSWGLQETQYF	TGTGCCAGCAGCTGGGGACTCCAAGAGACCCAGTACTTC
NA	TRBD1	TRBJ2-1	TRBV27	CASYNMQTGGIYNEQFF	TGTGCCAGCTATAACATGCAAACAGGGGGCATCTACAATGAGCAGTTCTTC
NA	TRBD1	TRBJ1-2	TRBV7-9	CASSFLGQGVYGYTF	TGTGCCAGCAGCTTCTTAGGACAGGGTGTCTATGGCTACACCTTC
NA	NA	TRBJ1-2	TRBV28	CASSWSQNGLHGYTF	TGTGCCAGCAGTTGGAGCCAAAACGGCTTGCATGGCTACACCTTC
NA	NA	TRBJ1-4	TRBV6-1	CASSVSGNEKLFF	TGTGCCAGCAGTGTTTCCGGGAATGAAAAACTGTTTTTT
NA	TRBD1	TRBJ1-2	TRBV7-2	CASSLNRGPRVGGYTF	TGTGCCAGCAGCTTAAACAGGGGGCCCCGAGTTGGTGGCTACACCTTC
NA	TRBD1	TRBJ1-6	TRBV10-3	CAISERGQEYNSPLHF	TGTGCCATCAGTGAGCGTGGACAGGAGTATAATTCACCCCTCCACTTT
NA	NA	TRBJ2-3	TRBV11-3	CASSYRGGSGVTDTQYF	TGTGCCAGCAGCTACCGCGGGGGCTCCGGGGTCACAGATACGCAGTATTTT
NA	NA	TRBJ2-7	TRBV5-1	CASSLSGQSYEQYF	TGCGCCAGCAGCTTATCTGGGCAGTCCTACGAGCAGTACTTC
few	NA	TRBJ1-6	TRBV5-4	CASSFQGGSSPLHF	TGTGCCAGCAGCTTTCAGGGAGGGAGTTCACCCCTCCACTTT
NA	NA	TRBJ1-5	TRBV27	CASSYAYSNQPQHF	TGTGCCAGCAGTTATGCCTATAGCAATCAGCCCCAGCATTTT
NA	TRBD2	TRBJ2-1	TRBV11-2	CASGGGSYGVEQFF	TGTGCCAGCGGCGGGGGGTCGTATGGTGTTGAGCAGTTCTTC
NA	TRBD1	TRBJ1-1	TRBV6-1	CASLRTGYTEAFF	TGTGCCAGCTTGAGGACAGGGTACACTGAAGCTTTCTTT
NA	TRBD2	TRBJ2-2	TRBV12-5	CASGFVIGGELFF	TGTGCTAGTGGTTTTGTCATCGGGGGGGAGCTGTTTTTC
NA	TRBD1	TRBJ2-2	TRBV12-5	CASGLPGQVTVGELFF	TGTGCTAGTGGTTTGCCGGGACAGGTCACAGTCGGGGAGCTGTTTTTT
few	NA	TRBJ2-1	TRBV5-1	CASSLTLGVNEQFF	TGCGCCAGCAGCTTGACCCTAGGAGTAAATGAGCAGTTCTTC
NA	NA	TRBJ2-7	TRBV2	CAVPGGPSSYEQYF	TGTGCAGTTCCGGGGGGCCCGAGCTCCTACGAGCAGTACTTC
NA	NA	TRBJ2-5	TRBV5-1	CASSLDYRGETQYF	TGCGCCAGCAGCTTAGACTACCGGGGTGAGACCCAGTACTTC
once	TRBD1	TRBJ1-2	TRBV30	CAWRPRDRSYGYTF	TGTGCCTGGCGCCCCCGGGACAGGTCCTATGGCTACACCTTC
NA	NA	TRBJ1-3	TRBV7-2	CASSFMGLEPGNTIYF	TGTGCCAGCAGCTTCATGGGGCTTGAGCCCGGAAACACCATATATTTT
NA	TRBD1	TRBJ1-2	TRBV30	CAWKLSFGGDRGAIF	TGTGCCTGGAAACTTTCCTTTGGGGGGGACAGGGGGGCCATCTTC
NA	NA	TRBJ2-2	TRBV7-9	CASRSYTGELFF	TGTGCCAGCCGCAGTTATACCGGGGAGCTGTTTTTT
NA	TRBD1	TRBJ1-2	TRBV7-9	CASSPGTEWYGYTF	TGTGCCAGCAGCCCGGGGACAGAATGGTATGGCTACACCTTC
NA	NA	TRBJ2-2	TRBV12-5	CASGLVLRNTGELFF	TGTGCTAGTGGTTTGGTACTGCGGAACACCGGGGAGCTGTTTTTT
NA	NA	TRBJ1-1	TRBV5-4	CASSLVQKAEAFF	TGTGCCAGCAGCTTGGTACAGAAGGCTGAAGCTTTCTTT
NA	NA	TRBJ2-3	TRBV2	CASQSVPDTQYF	TGTGCCAGCCAGTCCGTGCCAGATACGCAGTATTTT
NA	TRBD1	TRBJ1-2	TRBV27	CASRLTGGGGYTF	TGTGCCAGCAGGCTGACAGGGGGCGGTGGCTACACCTTC
NA	NA	TRBJ1-6	TRBV7-6	CASSLNNSPLHF	TGTGCCAGCAGCTTAAATAATTCCCCCCTCCACTTT
few	TRBD1	TRBJ2-7	TRBV7-2	CASSPRGQRDYEQYF	TGTGCCAGCAGCCCACGGGGACAGAGGGACTACGAGCAGTACTTC
NA	NA	TRBJ2-7	TRBV30	CAWISLVGSYEQYF	TGTGCCTGGATAAGCCTAGTTGGCTCCTACGAGCAGTACTTC
once	NA	TRBJ2-1	TRBV6-6	CASLAAGRGDEQFF	TGTGCCAGCCTCGCAGCGGGCCGGGGAGATGAGCAGTTCTTC
NA	TRBD1	TRBJ2-3	TRBV27	CASSVGTGGPDTQYF	TGTGCCAGCAGCGTAGGGACAGGCGGGCCAGATACGCAGTATTTT
NA	NA	TRBJ2-7	TRBV10-3	CAISGPGLYF	TGTGCCATCAGTGGTCCCGGACTCTACTTC